Listed here are 6 T cell receptor beta chains from one sample, sequenced in a study of blood T cell repertoires in COVID-19. Sequencing used immunoSEQ multiplex PCR; TCRdb keeps in-frame clones, though not all of them. Among about 320,000 clones listed, about nine tenths were seen once. The specimen sequenced was PBMCs or T cells enriched from blood (not recorded which). These receptor sequences come from a young woman who had recovered from COVID-19.

The rearrangement uses TRBV7-6 and TRBJ1-2; tentative D call: TRBD1 (5 bases). The germline gives CDR1 SGHVS, CDR2 FNYEAQ. With 1 base removed from V and 3 bases from J, the gap between germline ends came to 12 bases. The CDR3 runs 15 residues. The DNA for the CDR3 is TGTGCCAGCAGCTTAGAGGCGGGGGACCACTATGGCTACACCTTC. It is translated as CASSLEAGDHYGYTF.

DNA of the CDR3: TGTGCCAGCAGGGCTAACCTCGGGGTCAACTATGGCTACACCTTC. Translating gives CASRANLGVNYGYTF. The chain couples TRBV6-5 to TRBJ1-2, with D unresolved. The ends were cut back, 6 bases at V and 2 bases at J, with 16 bases in the middle. CDR3 length: 15 residues. CDR1 MNHEY and CDR2 SVGAGI come from the germline V gene.

The rearrangement joins TRBV27 to TRBJ2-7; TRBD1 matches at 8 bases. V was pared by 6 bases and J by 4 bases, with 5 bases of the junction left unmatched. Germline V CDR1 and CDR2: MNHEY, SMNVEV (reference sequence). This CDR3 spans 13 amino acids. The CDR3 nucleotides read TGTGCCAGCAGCGACAGGGGTAGGTACGAGCAGTACTTC. Protein sequence: CASSDRGRYEQYF.

This clone came up a few times. The CDR3 DNA sequence: TGTGCCATCAGCGGACTGACTGGCTACACCTTC. This translates into CAISGLTGYTF. The V gene is TRBV10-3, the J gene TRBJ1-2; no reliable D call. Germline assignment: CDR1 ENHRY and CDR2 SYGVKD. V lost 6 bases and J lost 7, with 9 bases in between. The CDR3 contains 11 residues.

This clone appeared a single time. This rearrangement joins TRBV9 to TRBJ2-2; maybe TRBD1 (6 bases). Germline assignment: CDR1 SGDLS and CDR2 YYNGEE. This CDR3 has 11 amino acids. The germline V and J ends were trimmed by 8 bases and 8 bases, with 10 bases remaining between them. This chain's CDR3 is CASAGAGELFF. The CDR3 DNA reads as TGTGCCAGTGCAGGGGCAGGGGAGCTGTTTTTT. Complete variable domain (other parts from reference TRBV9 and TRBJ2-2): DSGVTQTPKHLITATGQRVTLRCSPRSGDLSVYWYQQSLDQGLQFLIQYYNGEERAKGNILERFSAQQFPDLHSELNLSSLELGDSALYFCASAGAGELFFGEGSRLTVL.

The chain is built from TRBV6-5 and TRBJ1-1; D ambiguous. The CDR3 runs 14 residues. V gave up 6 bases and J gave up 1 base, with 12 bases separating them. Germline loops: CDR1 MNHEY, CDR2 SVGAGI. CDR3 amino acids: CASRLLGRNTEAFF. In DNA, the CDR3 is TGTGCCAGCAGACTACTGGGTCGGAACACTGAAGCTTTCTTT.